This record concerns one TCR beta chain sequence. The data were taken from a study of preoperative IRX-2 immunotherapy in early breast cancer. The treatment here: preoperative locoregional IRX-2 cytokine immunotherapy. Samples came from a phase Ib trial of preoperative locoregional IRX-2 cytokine immunotherapy. Measured with immunoSEQ multiplex PCR; TCRdb has only the in-frame clones, and not every one. The sample has roughly 45,000 clones; about 95% are singletons. Germline CDR1 reads LNHDA; CDR2 reads SQIVND (reference sequence). The CDR3 runs to 15 residues. V lost 7 bases to trimming and J lost 2 bases, with 16 bases between them.

The sequence came from a human donor with breast cancer. The chain employs TRBV19 and TRBJ2-3; the D is unclear. The input for sequencing was tumor tissue, taken after IRX-2 immunotherapy. The CDR3 is CASIGHSPYTDTQYF. The CDR3 nucleotides read TGTGCCAGTATCGGGCACAGCCCGTACACAGATACGCAGTATTTT.